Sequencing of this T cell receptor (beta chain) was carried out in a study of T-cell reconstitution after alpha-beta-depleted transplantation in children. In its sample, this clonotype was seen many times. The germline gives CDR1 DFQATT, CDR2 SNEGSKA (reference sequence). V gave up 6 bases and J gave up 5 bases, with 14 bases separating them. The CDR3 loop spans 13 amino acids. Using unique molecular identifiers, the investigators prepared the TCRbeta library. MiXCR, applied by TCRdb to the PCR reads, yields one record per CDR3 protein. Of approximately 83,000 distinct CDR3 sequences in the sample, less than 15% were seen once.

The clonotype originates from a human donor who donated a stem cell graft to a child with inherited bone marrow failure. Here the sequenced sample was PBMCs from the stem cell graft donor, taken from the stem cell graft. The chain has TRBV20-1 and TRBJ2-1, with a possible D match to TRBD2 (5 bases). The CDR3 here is CSAQTGWDNEQFF. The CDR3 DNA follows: TGCAGTGCCCAAACGGGGTGGGACAATGAGCAGTTCTTC.